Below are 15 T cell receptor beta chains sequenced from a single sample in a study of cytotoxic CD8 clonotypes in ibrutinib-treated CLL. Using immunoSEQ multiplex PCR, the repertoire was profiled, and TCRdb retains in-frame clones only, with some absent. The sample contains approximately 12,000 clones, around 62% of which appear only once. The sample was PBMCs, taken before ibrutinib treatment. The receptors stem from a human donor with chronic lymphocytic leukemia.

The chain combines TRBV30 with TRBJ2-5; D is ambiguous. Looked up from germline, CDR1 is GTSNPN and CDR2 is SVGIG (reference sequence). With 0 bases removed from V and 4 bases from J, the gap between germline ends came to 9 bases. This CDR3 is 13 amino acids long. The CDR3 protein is CAWSVLAGETQYF. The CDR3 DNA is TGTGCCTGGAGTGTATTGGCCGGAGAGACCCAGTACTTC.

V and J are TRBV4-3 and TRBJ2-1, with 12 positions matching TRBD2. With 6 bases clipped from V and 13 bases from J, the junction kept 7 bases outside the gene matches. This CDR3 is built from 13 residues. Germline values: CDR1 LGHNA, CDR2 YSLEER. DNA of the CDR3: TGCGCCAGCAGACCCCTAGCGGGGGGGATACAGTTCTTC. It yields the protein CASRPLAGGIQFF.

CDR3 amino acids: CASSEVAGGYNEQFF. CDR3 in DNA: TGTGCCAGCAGTGAAGTAGCGGGGGGGTACAATGAGCAGTTCTTC. The V gene is TRBV6-1, the J gene TRBJ2-1; 11 nucleotides align to TRBD2. Germline CDR1 MNHNS, CDR2 SASEGT. The junction had 0 bases not matched to a gene; V was cut back by 1 base and J by 4 bases. This CDR3 has 15 amino acids.

CDR3 in DNA: TGTGCCAGCAGTTTGGGGGGCGAGAAGGAGACCCAGTACTTC. Translated: CASSLGGEKETQYF. This sequence joins TRBV28 and TRBJ2-5, with D possibly being TRBD1 or TRBD2 (6 bases each). CDR1 is MDHEN, CDR2 SYDVKM, per germline. The CDR3 covers 14 residues. With 3 bases removed from V and 5 bases from J, the gap between germline ends came to 13 bases.

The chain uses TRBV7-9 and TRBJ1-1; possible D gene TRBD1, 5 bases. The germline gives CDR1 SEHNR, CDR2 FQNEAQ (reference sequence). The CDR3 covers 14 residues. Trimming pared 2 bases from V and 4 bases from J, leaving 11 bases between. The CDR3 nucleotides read TGTGCCAGCAGCTTACGGGGGGTGGGCACTGAAGCTTTCTTT. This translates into CASSLRGVGTEAFF.

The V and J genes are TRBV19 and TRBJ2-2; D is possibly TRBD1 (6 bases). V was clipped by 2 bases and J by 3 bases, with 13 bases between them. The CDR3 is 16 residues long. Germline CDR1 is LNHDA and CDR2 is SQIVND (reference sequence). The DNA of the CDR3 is TGTGCCAGTAGTATATCCCACAGGGTGGACACCGGGGAGCTGTTTTTT. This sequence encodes CASSISHRVDTGELFF.

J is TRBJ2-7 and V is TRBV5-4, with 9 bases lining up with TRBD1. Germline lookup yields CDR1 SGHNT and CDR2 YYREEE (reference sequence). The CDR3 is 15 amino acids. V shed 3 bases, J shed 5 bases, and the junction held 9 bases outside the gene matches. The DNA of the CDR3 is TGTGCCAGCAGCTACTCCGGGACAGGGTACCACGAGCAGTACTTC. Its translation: CASSYSGTGYHEQYF. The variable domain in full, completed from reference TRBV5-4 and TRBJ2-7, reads ETGVTQSPTHLIKTRGQQVTLRCSSQSGHNTVSWYQQALGQGPQFIFQYYREEENGRGNFPPRFSGLQFPNYSSELNVNALELDDSALYLCASSYSGTGYHEQYFGPGTRLTVT.

The CDR3 DNA is TGTGCCTGGAGTTTAGTAGAAAGGAAACAGCCCCAGCATTTT. It encodes CAWSLVERKQPQHF. The V and J genes are TRBV30 and TRBJ1-5; D ambiguous. With 2 bases removed from V and 7 bases from J, the gap between germline ends came to 15 bases. The CDR3 runs to 14 residues. The germline V gene has CDR1 GTSNPN and CDR2 SVGIG (reference sequence).

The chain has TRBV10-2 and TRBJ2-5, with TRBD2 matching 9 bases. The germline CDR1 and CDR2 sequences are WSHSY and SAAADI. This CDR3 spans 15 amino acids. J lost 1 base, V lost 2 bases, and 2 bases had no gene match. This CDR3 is CASSEGLASQETQYF. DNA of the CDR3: TGCGCCAGCAGTGAGGGACTAGCGAGCCAAGAGACCCAGTACTTC.

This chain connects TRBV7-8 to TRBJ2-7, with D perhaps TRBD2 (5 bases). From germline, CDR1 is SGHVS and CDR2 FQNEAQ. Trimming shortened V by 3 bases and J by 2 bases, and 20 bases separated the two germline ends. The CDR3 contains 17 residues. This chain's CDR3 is CASSFFVSRGITYEQYF. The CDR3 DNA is TGTGCCAGCAGCTTTTTCGTATCGAGAGGGATTACCTACGAGCAGTACTTC.

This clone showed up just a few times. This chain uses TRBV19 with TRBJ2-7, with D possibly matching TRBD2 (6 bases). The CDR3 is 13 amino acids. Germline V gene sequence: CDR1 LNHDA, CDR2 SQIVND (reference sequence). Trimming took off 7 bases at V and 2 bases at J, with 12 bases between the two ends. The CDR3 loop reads CASTRRETYEQYF. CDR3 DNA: TGTGCCAGTACTCGGAGGGAGACCTACGAGCAGTACTTC.

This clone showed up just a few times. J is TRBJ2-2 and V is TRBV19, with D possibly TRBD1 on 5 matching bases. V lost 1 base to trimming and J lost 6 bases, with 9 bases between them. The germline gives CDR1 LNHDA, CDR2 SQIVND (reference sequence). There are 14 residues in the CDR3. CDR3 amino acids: CASSIGQGSGELFF. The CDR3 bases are TGTGCCAGTAGTATAGGGCAGGGATCCGGGGAGCTGTTTTTT.

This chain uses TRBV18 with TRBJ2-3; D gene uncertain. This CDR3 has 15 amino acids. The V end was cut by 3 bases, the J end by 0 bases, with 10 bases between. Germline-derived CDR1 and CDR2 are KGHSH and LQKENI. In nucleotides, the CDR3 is TGTGCCAGCTCACCCGTTCTGACTAGCACAGATACGCAGTATTTT. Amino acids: CASSPVLTSTDTQYF. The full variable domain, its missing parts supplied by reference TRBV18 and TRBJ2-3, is NAGVMQNPRHLVRRRGQEARLRCSPMKGHSHVYWYRQLPEEGLKFMVYLQKENIIDESGMPKERFSAEFPKEGPSILRIQQVVRGDSAAYFCASSPVLTSTDTQYFGPGTRLTVL.

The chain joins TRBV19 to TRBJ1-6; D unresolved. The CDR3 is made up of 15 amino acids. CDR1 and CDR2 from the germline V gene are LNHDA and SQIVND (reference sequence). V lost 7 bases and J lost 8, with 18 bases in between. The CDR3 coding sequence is TGTGCCAGTACCTCCCGATCTGCTTGGGATTCACCCCTCCACTTT. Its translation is CASTSRSAWDSPLHF.

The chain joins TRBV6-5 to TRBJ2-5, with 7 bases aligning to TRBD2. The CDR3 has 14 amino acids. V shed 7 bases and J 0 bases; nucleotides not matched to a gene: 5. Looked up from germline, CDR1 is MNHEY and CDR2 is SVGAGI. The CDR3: CASKGLTYQETQYF. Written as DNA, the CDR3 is TGTGCCAGCAAGGGACTAACGTACCAAGAGACCCAGTACTTC.